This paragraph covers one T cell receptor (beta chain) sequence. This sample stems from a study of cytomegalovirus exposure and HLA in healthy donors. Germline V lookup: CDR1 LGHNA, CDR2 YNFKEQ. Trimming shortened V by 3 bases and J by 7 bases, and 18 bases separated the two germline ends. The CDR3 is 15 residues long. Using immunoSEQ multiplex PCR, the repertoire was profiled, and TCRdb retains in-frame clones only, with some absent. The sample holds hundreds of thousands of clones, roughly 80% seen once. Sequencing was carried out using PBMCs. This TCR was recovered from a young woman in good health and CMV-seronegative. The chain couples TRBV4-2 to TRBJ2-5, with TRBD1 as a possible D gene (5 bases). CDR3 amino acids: CASSQPARDGATQYF. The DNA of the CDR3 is TGTGCCAGCAGCCAGCCGGCCAGGGATGGAGCGACCCAGTACTTC.